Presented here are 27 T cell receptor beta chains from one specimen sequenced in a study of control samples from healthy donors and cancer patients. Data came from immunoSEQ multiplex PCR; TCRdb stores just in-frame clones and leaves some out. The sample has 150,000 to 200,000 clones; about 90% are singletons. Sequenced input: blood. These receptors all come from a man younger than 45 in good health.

The CDR3 loop is CASSVSRSGNTIYF. Here the CDR3 DNA reads TGTGCCAGCAGCGTCTCAAGATCTGGAAACACCATATATTTT. V usage is TRBV7-2 and J usage is TRBJ1-3; D remains unclear. This CDR3 contains 14 residues. CDR1 is SGHTA, CDR2 FQGNSA, per germline. V lost 5 bases and J 1 base, leaving 9 bases between the germline ends.

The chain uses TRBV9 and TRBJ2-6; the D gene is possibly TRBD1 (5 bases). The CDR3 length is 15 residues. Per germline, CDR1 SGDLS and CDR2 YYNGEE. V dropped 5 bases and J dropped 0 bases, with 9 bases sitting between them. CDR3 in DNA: TGTGCCAGCAGGGACACCCTCTCTGGGGCCAACGTCCTGACTTTC. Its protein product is CASRDTLSGANVLTF.

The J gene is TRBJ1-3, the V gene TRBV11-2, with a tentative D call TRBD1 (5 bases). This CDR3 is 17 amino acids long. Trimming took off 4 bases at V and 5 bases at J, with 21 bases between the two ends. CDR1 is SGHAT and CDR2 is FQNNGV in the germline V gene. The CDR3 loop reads CASSSSGISGLRNTIYF. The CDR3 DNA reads TGTGCCAGCAGCTCATCGGGGATTTCGGGGCTTCGAAACACCATATATTTT.

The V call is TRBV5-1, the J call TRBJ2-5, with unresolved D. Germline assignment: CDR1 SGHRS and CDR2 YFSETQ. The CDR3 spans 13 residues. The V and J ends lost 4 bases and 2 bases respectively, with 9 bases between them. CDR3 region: CASSERPQETQYF. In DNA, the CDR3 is TGCGCCAGCAGCGAACGACCTCAAGAGACCCAGTACTTC.

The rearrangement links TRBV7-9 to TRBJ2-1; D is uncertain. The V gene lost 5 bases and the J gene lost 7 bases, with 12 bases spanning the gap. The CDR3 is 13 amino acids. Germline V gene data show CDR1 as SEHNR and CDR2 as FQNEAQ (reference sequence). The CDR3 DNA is TGTGCCAGCAGCCATATTAGCAGGAATGAGCAGTTCTTC. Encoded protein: CASSHISRNEQFF.

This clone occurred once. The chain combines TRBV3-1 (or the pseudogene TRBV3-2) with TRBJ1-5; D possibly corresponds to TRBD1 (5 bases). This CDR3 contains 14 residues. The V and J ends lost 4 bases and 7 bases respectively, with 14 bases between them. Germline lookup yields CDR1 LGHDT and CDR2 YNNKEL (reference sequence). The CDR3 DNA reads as TGTGCCAGCAGCCCCCCCGGGGGAGGGCAGCCCCAGCATTTT. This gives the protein CASSPPGGGQPQHF.

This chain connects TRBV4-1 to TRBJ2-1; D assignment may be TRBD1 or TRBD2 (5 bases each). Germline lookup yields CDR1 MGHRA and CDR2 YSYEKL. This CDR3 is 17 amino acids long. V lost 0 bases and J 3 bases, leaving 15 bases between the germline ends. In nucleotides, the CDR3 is TGCGCCAGCAGCCAAGAATCTCTCGGGACGGACTACAATGAGCAGTTCTTC. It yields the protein CASSQESLGTDYNEQFF.

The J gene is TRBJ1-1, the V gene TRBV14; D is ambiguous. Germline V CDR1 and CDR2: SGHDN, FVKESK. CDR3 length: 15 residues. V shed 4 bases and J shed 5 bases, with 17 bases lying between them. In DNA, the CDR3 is TGTGCCAGCAGCCCCAACTCCCTGGGGAGAACTGAAGCTTTCTTT. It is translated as CASSPNSLGRTEAFF.

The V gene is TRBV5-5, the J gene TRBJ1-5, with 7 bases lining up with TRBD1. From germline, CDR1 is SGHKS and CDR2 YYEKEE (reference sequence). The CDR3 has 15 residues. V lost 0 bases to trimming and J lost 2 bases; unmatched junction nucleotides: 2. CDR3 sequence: CASSLEGGRNQPQHF. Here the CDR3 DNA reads TGTGCCAGCAGCTTGGAAGGGGGCCGCAATCAGCCCCAGCATTTT.

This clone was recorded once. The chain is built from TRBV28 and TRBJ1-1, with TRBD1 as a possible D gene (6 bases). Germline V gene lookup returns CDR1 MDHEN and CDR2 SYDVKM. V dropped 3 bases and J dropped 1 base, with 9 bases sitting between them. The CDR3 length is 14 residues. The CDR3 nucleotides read TGTGCCAGCAGTTTGGAGACAGGGAACACTGAAGCTTTCTTT. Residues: CASSLETGNTEAFF.

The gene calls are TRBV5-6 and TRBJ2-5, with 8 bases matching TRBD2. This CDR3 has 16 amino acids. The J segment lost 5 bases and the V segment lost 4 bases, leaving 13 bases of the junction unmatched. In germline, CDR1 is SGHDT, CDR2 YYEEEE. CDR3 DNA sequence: TGTGCCAGCAGCCCCCTAATCGGGGGGGCGGGGGAGACCCAGTACTTC. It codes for CASSPLIGGAGETQYF.

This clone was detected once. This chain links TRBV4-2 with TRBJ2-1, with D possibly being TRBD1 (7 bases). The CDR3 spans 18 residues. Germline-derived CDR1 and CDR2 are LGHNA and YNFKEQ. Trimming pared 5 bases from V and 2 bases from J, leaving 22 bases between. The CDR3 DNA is TGTGCCAGCAGCGCAGGGGGGTTGGGTCCTGGGCCCTACAATGAGCAGTTCTTC. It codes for CASSAGGLGPGPYNEQFF.

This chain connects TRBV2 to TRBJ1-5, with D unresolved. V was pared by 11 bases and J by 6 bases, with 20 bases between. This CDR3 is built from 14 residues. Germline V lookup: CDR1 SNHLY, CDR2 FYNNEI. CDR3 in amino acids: CACAKTEEGQPQHF. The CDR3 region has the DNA TGTGCCTGCGCTAAAACAGAGGAGGGTCAGCCCCAGCATTTT.

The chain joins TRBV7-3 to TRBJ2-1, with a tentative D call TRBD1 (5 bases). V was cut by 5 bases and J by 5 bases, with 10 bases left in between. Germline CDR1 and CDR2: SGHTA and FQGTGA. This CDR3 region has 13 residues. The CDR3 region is CASSPTENNEQFF. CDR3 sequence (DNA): TGTGCCAGCAGCCCGACAGAGAACAATGAGCAGTTCTTC.

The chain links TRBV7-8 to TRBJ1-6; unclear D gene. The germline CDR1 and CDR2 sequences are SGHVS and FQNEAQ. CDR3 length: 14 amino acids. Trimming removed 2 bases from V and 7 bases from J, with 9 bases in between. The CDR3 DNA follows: TGTGCCAGCAGCTTACCCCCGGAGAATTCACCCCTCCACTTT. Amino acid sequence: CASSLPPENSPLHF.

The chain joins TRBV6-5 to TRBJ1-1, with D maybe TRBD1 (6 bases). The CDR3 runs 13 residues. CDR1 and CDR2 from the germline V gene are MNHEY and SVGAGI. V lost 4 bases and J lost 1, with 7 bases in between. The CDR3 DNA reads TGTGCCAGCAGTTCGACAGGGAACACTGAAGCTTTCTTT. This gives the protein CASSSTGNTEAFF.

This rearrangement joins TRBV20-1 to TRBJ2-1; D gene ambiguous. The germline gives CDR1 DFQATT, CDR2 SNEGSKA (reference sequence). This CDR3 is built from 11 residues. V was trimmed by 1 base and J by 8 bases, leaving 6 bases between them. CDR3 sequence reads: CSARAAHEQFF. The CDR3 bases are TGCAGTGCTAGAGCAGCCCATGAGCAGTTCTTC.

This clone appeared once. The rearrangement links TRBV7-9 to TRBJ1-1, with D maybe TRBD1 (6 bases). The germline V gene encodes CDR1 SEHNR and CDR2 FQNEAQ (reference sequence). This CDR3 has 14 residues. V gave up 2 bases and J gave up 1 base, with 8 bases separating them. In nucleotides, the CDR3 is TGTGCCAGCAGCTTATCGGGGGCGAACACTGAAGCTTTCTTT. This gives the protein CASSLSGANTEAFF.

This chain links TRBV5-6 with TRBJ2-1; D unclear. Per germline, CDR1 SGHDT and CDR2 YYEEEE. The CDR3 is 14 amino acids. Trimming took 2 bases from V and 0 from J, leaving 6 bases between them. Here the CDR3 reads CASSFTSSYNEQFF. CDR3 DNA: TGTGCCAGCAGCTTTACCAGCTCCTACAATGAGCAGTTCTTC.

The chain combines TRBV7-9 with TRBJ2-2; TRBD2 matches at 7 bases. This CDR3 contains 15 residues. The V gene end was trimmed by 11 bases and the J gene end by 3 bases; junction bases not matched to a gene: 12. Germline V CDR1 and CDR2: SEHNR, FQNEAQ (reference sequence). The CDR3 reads CAVMGLSGDTGELFF. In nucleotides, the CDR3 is TGTGCCGTTATGGGGCTAAGCGGGGACACCGGGGAGCTGTTTTTT.

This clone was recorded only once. The CDR3 sequence: CASTTGTGKEKLFF. The CDR3 coding sequence is TGTGCCAGTACGACCGGGACAGGGAAGGAAAAACTGTTTTTT. The gene calls are TRBV19 and TRBJ1-4; 9 nucleotides agree with TRBD1. CDR3 length: 14 residues. V trimming: 7 bases; J trimming: 8 bases; junction bases outside the gene matches: 8. CDR1 LNHDA and CDR2 SQIVND come from the germline V gene (reference sequence).

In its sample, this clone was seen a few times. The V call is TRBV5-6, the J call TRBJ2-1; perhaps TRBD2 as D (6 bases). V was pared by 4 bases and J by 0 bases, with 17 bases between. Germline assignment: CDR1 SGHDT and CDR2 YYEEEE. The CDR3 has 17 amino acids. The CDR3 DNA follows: TGTGCCAGCAGCGGAAAGGTACGAGCGGGCTCCTACAATGAGCAGTTCTTC. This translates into CASSGKVRAGSYNEQFF.

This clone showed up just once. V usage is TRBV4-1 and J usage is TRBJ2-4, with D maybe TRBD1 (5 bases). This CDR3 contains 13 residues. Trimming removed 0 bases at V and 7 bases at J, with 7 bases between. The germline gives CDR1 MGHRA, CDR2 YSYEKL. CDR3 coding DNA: TGCGCCAGCAGCCAAGATCCAGGGAACATTCAGTACTTC. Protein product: CASSQDPGNIQYF.

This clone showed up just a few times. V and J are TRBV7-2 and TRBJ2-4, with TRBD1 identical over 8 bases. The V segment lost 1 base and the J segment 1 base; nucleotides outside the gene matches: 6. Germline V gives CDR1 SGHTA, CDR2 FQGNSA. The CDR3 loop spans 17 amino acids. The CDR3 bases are TGTGCCAGCAGCTTAGATCCAGGGGGCAGGGCCAAAAACATTCAGTACTTC. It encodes CASSLDPGGRAKNIQYF.

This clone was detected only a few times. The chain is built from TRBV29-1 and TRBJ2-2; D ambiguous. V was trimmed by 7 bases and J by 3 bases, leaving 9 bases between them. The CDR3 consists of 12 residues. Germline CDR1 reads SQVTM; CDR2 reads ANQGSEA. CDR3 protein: CSAYVYTGELFF. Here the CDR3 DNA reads TGCAGCGCATATGTGTACACCGGGGAGCTGTTTTTT.

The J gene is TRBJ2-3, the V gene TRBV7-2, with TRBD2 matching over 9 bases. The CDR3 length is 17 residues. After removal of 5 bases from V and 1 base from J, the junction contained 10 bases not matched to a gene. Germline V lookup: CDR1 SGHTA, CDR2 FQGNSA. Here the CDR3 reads CASSVYLAGGGTDTQYF. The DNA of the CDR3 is TGTGCCAGCAGCGTCTACCTCGCGGGAGGGGGCACAGATACGCAGTATTTT.

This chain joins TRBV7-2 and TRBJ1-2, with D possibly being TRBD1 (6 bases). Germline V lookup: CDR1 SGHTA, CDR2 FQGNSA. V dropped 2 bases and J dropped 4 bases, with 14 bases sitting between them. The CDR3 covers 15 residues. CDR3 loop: CASSLNRAMAYGYTF. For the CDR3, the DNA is TGTGCCAGCAGCTTAAACAGGGCTATGGCCTATGGCTACACCTTC.